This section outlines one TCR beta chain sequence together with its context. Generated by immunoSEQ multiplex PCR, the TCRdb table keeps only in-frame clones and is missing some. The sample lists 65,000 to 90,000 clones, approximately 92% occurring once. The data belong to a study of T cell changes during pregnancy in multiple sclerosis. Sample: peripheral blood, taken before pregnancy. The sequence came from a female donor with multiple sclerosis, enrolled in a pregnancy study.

In nucleotides, the CDR3 is TGTGCCAGCAGCCTTGGGACGTTTGGGGGGGTTCTTGAAGAGACCCAGTACTTC. This gives the protein CASSLGTFGGVLEETQYF. The chain joins TRBV7-9 to TRBJ2-5; 7 bases agree with TRBD2. The junction had 18 bases not matched to a gene; V was cut back by 5 bases and J by 3 bases. From germline, CDR1 is SEHNR and CDR2 FQNEAQ (reference sequence). The CDR3 is made up of 18 amino acids.